A selection of T cell receptor beta chains follows, all from one sample in a study of blood T cell repertoires in COVID-19. Libraries were prepared by immunoSEQ multiplex PCR; TCRdb keeps only in-frame clonotypes and omits some of them. Here the sample spans roughly 180,000 clones, roughly four fifths being singletons. Source material: peripheral blood. The receptors here all came from a woman aged 25 to 39 with acute or convalescent COVID-19. Each CDR3 is given with its conserved first and last residue. Each record gives: V gene, J gene, D gene, clone size, CDR3 protein, CDR3 DNA. The D gene is left open where the match is weak. Not every row has a clone size; where given, it reads once, few, many or a size class.

v_gene: TRBV5-1
j_gene: TRBJ2-7
d_gene: .
abundance: .
CDR3aa: CASSGQSSYEQYF
CDR3nt: TGCGCCAGCTCCGGACAGAGCTCCTACGAGCAGTACTTC

v_gene: TRBV28
j_gene: TRBJ2-5
d_gene: .
abundance: few
CDR3aa: CASSRSSAETQYF
CDR3nt: TGTGCCAGCAGCCGTTCTAGCGCTGAGACCCAGTACTTC

v_gene: TRBV6-6
j_gene: TRBJ1-2
d_gene: .
abundance: few
CDR3aa: CASRAASAGYTF
CDR3nt: TGTGCCAGCCGCGCGGCGAGCGCTGGCTACACCTTC

v_gene: TRBV5-1
j_gene: TRBJ2-6
d_gene: .
abundance: .
CDR3aa: CASSLVRSGANVLTF
CDR3nt: TGCGCCAGCAGCTTGGTCCGCTCTGGGGCCAACGTCCTGACTTTC

v_gene: TRBV30
j_gene: TRBJ1-4
d_gene: .
abundance: .
CDR3aa: CAWSGDGLNEKLFF
CDR3nt: TGTGCCTGGAGTGGGGACGGACTAAATGAAAAACTGTTTTTT

v_gene: TRBV12-3/TRBV12-4
j_gene: TRBJ2-7
d_gene: .
abundance: .
CDR3aa: CASSFEYEQYF
CDR3nt: TGTGCCAGCAGTTTTGAGTACGAGCAGTACTTC

v_gene: TRBV13
j_gene: TRBJ2-7
d_gene: .
abundance: few
CDR3aa: CASSFTSSPESEQYF
CDR3nt: TGTGCCAGCAGCTTTACTTCTTCCCCTGAGAGCGAGCAGTACTTC

v_gene: TRBV15
j_gene: TRBJ1-6
d_gene: TRBD1
abundance: .
CDR3aa: CATSKSRQGSSPLHF
CDR3nt: TGTGCCACCAGCAAAAGCAGACAGGGAAGCTCACCCCTCCACTTT

v_gene: TRBV5-4
j_gene: TRBJ1-2
d_gene: TRBD1
abundance: .
CDR3aa: CASSLGQGFYGYTF
CDR3nt: TGTGCCAGCAGCTTGGGACAGGGATTTTATGGCTACACCTTC

v_gene: TRBV9
j_gene: TRBJ2-3
d_gene: .
abundance: once
CDR3aa: CASSVEASRKTDTQYF
CDR3nt: TGTGCCAGCAGCGTAGAAGCTAGCCGGAAGACAGATACGCAGTATTTT

v_gene: TRBV15
j_gene: TRBJ2-3
d_gene: .
abundance: .
CDR3aa: CATSSRPSATSTDTQYF
CDR3nt: TGTGCCACCAGCAGCCGACCTAGCGCCACTAGCACAGATACGCAGTATTTT

v_gene: TRBV19
j_gene: TRBJ2-3
d_gene: .
abundance: .
CDR3aa: CASSLEGRSDTQYF
CDR3nt: TGTGCCAGTAGTTTGGAGGGGAGGTCAGATACGCAGTATTTT

v_gene: TRBV9
j_gene: TRBJ1-1
d_gene: TRBD1
abundance: .
CDR3aa: CASSVAPGQRRFMTEAFF
CDR3nt: TGTGCCAGCAGCGTAGCTCCGGGACAGCGACGATTTATGACTGAAGCTTTCTTT

v_gene: TRBV10-2
j_gene: TRBJ2-3
d_gene: .
abundance: .
CDR3aa: CASSGASADTQYF
CDR3nt: TGCGCCAGCAGTGGGGCTAGCGCTGATACGCAGTATTTT

v_gene: TRBV5-6
j_gene: TRBJ1-2
d_gene: TRBD1
abundance: .
CDR3aa: CASSLGTGGRYTF
CDR3nt: TGTGCCAGCAGCTTGGGAACAGGGGGCCGCTACACCTTC

v_gene: TRBV5-1
j_gene: TRBJ2-5
d_gene: .
abundance: .
CDR3aa: CASSLSGNPQETQYF
CDR3nt: TGCGCCAGCAGCTTGTCGGGGAACCCCCAAGAGACCCAGTACTTC

v_gene: TRBV6-6
j_gene: TRBJ1-5
d_gene: .
abundance: .
CDR3aa: CASSNRRDSGQPQHF
CDR3nt: TGTGCCAGCAGCAATCGCAGGGACTCTGGTCAGCCCCAGCATTTT